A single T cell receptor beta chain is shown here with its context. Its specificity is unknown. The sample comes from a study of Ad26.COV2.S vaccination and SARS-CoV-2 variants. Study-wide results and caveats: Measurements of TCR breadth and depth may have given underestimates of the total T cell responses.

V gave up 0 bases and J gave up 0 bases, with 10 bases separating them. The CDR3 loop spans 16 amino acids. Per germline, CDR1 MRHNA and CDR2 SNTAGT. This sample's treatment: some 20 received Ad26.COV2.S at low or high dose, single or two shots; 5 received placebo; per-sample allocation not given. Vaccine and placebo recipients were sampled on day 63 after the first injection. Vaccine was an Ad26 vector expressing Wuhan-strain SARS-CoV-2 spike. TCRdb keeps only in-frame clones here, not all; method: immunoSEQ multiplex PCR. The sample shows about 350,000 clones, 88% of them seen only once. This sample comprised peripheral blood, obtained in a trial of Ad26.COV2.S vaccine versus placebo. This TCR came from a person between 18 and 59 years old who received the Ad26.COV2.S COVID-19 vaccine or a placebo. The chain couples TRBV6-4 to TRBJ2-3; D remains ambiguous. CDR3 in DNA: TGTGCCAGCAGTGACTCGCCCAGCGTGAGCACAGATACGCAGTATTTT. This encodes CASSDSPSVSTDTQYF.